One sample yielded the 17 T cell receptor beta chains listed below, sequenced in a study of blood T cells in healthy people across ages. A second PCR of roughly 6 to 12 cycles used a sample-barcoded 5' primer and a J-beta primer mix. TCRdb ran MiXCR on the 5' RACE reads and lists one entry per CDR3 protein. The table records some 920,000 distinct CDR3 sequences, just over 50% of them present only once. Sequencing used blood. Receptors originate from a woman aged 55-69 years in good health.

The chain recombines TRBV6-6 with TRBJ2-3; D uncertain. CDR1 and CDR2 from the germline V gene are MNHNY and SVGAGI (reference sequence). Trimming stripped 2 bases from V and 0 bases from J, with 15 bases between. This CDR3 contains 17 residues. The DNA for the CDR3 is TGTGCCAGCAGTTACCCTAAGGACGGCGTTAGCACAGATACGCAGTATTTT. Its translation: CASSYPKDGVSTDTQYF.

The chain is built from TRBV7-9 and TRBJ2-5, with TRBD1 identical over 7 bases. V shed 5 bases and J 5 bases; nucleotides not matched to a gene: 8. The CDR3 is 14 residues long. The germline gives CDR1 SEHNR, CDR2 FQNEAQ (reference sequence). CDR3 sequence reads: CASSADRAWETQYF. In DNA, the CDR3 is TGTGCCAGCAGCGCAGACAGGGCGTGGGAGACCCAGTACTTC.

The genes are TRBV28 and TRBJ2-7, with 10 bases aligning to TRBD2. Gene TRBJ2-4 matches the end of the DNA better, so the J call may be wrong. Looked up from germline, CDR1 is MDHEN and CDR2 is SYDVKM. The CDR3 spans 16 residues. As DNA, the CDR3 is TGTGCCAGCAGTTTAGCCGGGAAGCGGGAGGGAAACATTCAGTACTTC. Residues: CASSLAGKREGNIQYF.

This clonotype has ten or more counts. The CDR3 region is CASSSLNSAYEQYF. Here the CDR3 DNA reads TGTGCCAGCAGCTCCCTAAACTCCGCCTACGAGCAGTACTTC. The chain has TRBV7-9 and TRBJ2-7, with D unresolved. Germline V lookup: CDR1 SEHNR, CDR2 FQNEAQ (reference sequence). The V end was cut by 4 bases, the J end by 2 bases, with 12 bases between. The CDR3 is made up of 14 amino acids.

This clonotype has only a few counts. This sequence joins TRBV28 and TRBJ2-3; TRBD1 aligns across 8 bases. V shed 7 bases and J 0 bases; nucleotides not matched to a gene: 9. The CDR3 runs 16 residues. CDR1 is MDHEN, CDR2 SYDVKM, per germline. This CDR3 is CASTDRGIISTDTQYF. CDR3 nucleotides: TGTGCCAGCACCGACAGGGGTATCATTAGCACAGATACGCAGTATTTT. Combining the CDR3 with reference TRBV28 and TRBJ2-3 gives the whole variable domain DVKVTQSSRYLVKRTGEKVFLECVQDMDHENMFWYRQDPGLGLRLIYFSYDVKMKEKGDIPEGYSVSREKKERFSLILESASTNQTSMYLCASTDRGIISTDTQYFGPGTRLTVL.

This clonotype appeared a few times. V usage is TRBV30 and J usage is TRBJ2-3; 9 nucleotides match TRBD2. CDR1 is GTSNPN, CDR2 SVGIG, per germline (reference sequence). V shed 4 bases and J 8 bases; nucleotides not matched to a gene: 4. The CDR3 loop spans 12 amino acids. The CDR3: CAWTSGIGTQYF. CDR3 nucleotides: TGTGCCTGGACTAGCGGGATTGGTACGCAGTATTTT.

V gene TRBV7-8 combines with J gene TRBJ1-5; possible D gene TRBD1, 5 bases. CDR3 length: 17 residues. The germline V gene has CDR1 SGHVS and CDR2 FQNEAQ. The V gene lost 2 bases and the J gene lost 9 bases, with 23 bases spanning the gap. CDR3 coding DNA: TGTGCCAGCAGCTTAAAATGGGGTCAGGGCCGCGAGAGGCCCCAGCATTTT. Protein product: CASSLKWGQGRERPQHF.

J is TRBJ2-3 and V is TRBV12-3 or TRBV12-4, with 8 bases fitting TRBD2. This CDR3 contains 14 residues. Trimming removed 5 bases from V and 6 bases from J; junction bases left unmatched: 7. Written as DNA, the CDR3 is TGTGCCAGCAGTCGACGAGCGGGAGTGGATACGCAGTATTTT. Residues: CASSRRAGVDTQYF.

The V and J genes are TRBV30 and TRBJ2-1; a weak D match, TRBD2 (6 bases). Trimming removed 2 bases at V and 0 bases at J, with 11 bases between. The germline V gene has CDR1 GTSNPN and CDR2 SVGIG (reference sequence). CDR3 length: 15 amino acids. In DNA form, the CDR3 reads TGTGCCTGGAGTCTGGGCGGGACCTCCTACAATGAGCAGTTCTTC. Encoded protein: CAWSLGGTSYNEQFF.

This clonotype has only a few counts. This sequence joins TRBV18 and TRBJ2-5, with 7 bases aligning to TRBD1. This CDR3 is built from 14 residues. V shed 4 bases and J 0 bases; nucleotides not matched to a gene: 2. The germline V gene encodes CDR1 KGHSH and CDR2 LQKENI. For the CDR3, the DNA is TGTGCCAGCTCACAGGGACAGAACCAAGAGACCCAGTACTTC. Residues: CASSQGQNQETQYF.

The rearrangement links TRBV4-3 to TRBJ1-1; D is unresolved. Trimming removed 0 bases at V and 10 bases at J, with 12 bases between. Looked up from germline, CDR1 is LGHNA and CDR2 is YSLEER. The CDR3 extends over 13 amino acids. CDR3 sequence: CASSQDRNSGAFF. The CDR3 coding sequence is TGCGCCAGCAGCCAAGATCGGAATTCGGGAGCTTTCTTT.

This CDR3 is CASTDATGITEAFF. In DNA, the CDR3 is TGTGCCAGCACCGATGCGACAGGGATCACTGAAGCTTTCTTT. The chain is built from TRBV6-5 and TRBJ1-1, with 7 bases identical to TRBD1. Trimming cost V 7 bases and J 4 bases; bases outside gene matches: 9. CDR1 is MNHEY, CDR2 SVGAGI, per germline. This CDR3 is built from 14 residues.

V usage is TRBV7-9 and J usage is TRBJ2-3; tentatively, D is TRBD2 (6 bases). This CDR3 comprises 16 residues. V was clipped by 5 bases and J by 2 bases, with 17 bases between them. CDR1 and CDR2 from the germline V gene are SEHNR and FQNEAQ (reference sequence). The CDR3 loop is CASSGWRAMATDTQYF. In DNA, the CDR3 is TGTGCCAGCAGCGGCTGGAGGGCCATGGCCACAGATACGCAGTATTTT.

In its sample, this clonotype was seen once. The chain links TRBV7-2 to TRBJ1-4; unclear D gene. Germline CDR1 reads SGHTA; CDR2 reads FQGNSA. The V end was cut by 2 bases, the J end by 5 bases, with 12 bases between. This CDR3 comprises 15 residues. The CDR3 spells CASSLSAGGNEKLFF. The CDR3 bases are TGTGCCAGCAGCTTATCGGCGGGAGGGAATGAAAAACTGTTTTTT.

The gene calls are TRBV7-2 and TRBJ1-1; D is undetermined. Germline V lookup: CDR1 SGHTA, CDR2 FQGNSA. V was pared by 1 base and J by 1 base, with 10 bases between. CDR3 length equals 15 residues. CDR3 coding DNA: TGTGCCAGCAGCTTAGGAACCCCACAGAACACTGAAGCTTTCTTT. Translated, it gives CASSLGTPQNTEAFF. The full variable domain, completed using reference TRBV7-2 and TRBJ1-1, is GAGVSQSPSNKVTEKGKDVELRCDPISGHTALYWYRQSLGQGLEFLIYFQGNSAPDKSGLPSDRFSAERTGGSVSTLTIQRTQQEDSAVYLCASSLGTPQNTEAFFGQGTRLTVV.

V usage is TRBV7-8 and J usage is TRBJ2-7, with D unresolved. V lost 1 base to trimming and J lost 3 bases, with 13 bases between them. Germline-derived CDR1 and CDR2 are SGHVS and FQNEAQ. The CDR3 has 15 residues. The DNA of the CDR3 is TGTGCCAGCAGCTTAGGCGCCTGGATGGACTACGAGCAGTACTTC. This encodes CASSLGAWMDYEQYF.

V usage is TRBV20-1 and J usage is TRBJ1-1; 8 bases are a match to TRBD1. Unmatched junction bases numbered 9, after V lost 5 bases and J lost 4 bases. The CDR3 is 14 residues long. Germline V gene sequence: CDR1 DFQATT, CDR2 SNEGSKA (reference sequence). The DNA for the CDR3 is TGCAGTGCTGCAGGACAGGGCCAGGGCACTGAAGCTTTCTTT. Translating gives CSAAGQGQGTEAFF.